This T cell receptor beta chain comes out of a study of blood T cell repertoires in COVID-19. Study summary: Specimens from acute and convalescent COVID-19 originated in the United States, Italy and Spain. Nucleic acid was either cDNA or gDNA, and it came from T cells, B-cell-depleted T cells, or PBMCs.

CDR3 length: 14 residues. The V end lost 1 base, the J end lost 4 bases, and 10 bases lay between the germline ends. The germline V gene encodes CDR1 SGHVS and CDR2 FQNEAQ. Original data processing: Cell counts per sample came from amplifying reference gene primers. Profiling relied on immunoSEQ multiplex PCR, and the TCRdb table lists in-frame clones only, not all of them. V, J and clone size are taken as reported in that table, and D and trimming were inferred from the DNA itself. This table holds 130,000 to 150,000 clones, approximately 90% found once. Sample: peripheral blood. The clonotype was recovered from a human donor in a cohort sampled during active COVID-19. The rearrangement uses TRBV7-8 and TRBJ1-2, with D unclear. The CDR3 loop is CASSLERGSYGYTF. CDR3 bases: TGTGCCAGCAGCTTAGAGCGGGGAAGCTATGGCTACACCTTC.